This TCR beta chain was retrieved from a study of T cells in women clearing cervical HPV infection. Study summary: Women with histologically confirmed HPV16-related CIN3 or worse, 2 with invasive cancer, served as cases.

V lost 4 bases to trimming and J lost 4 bases; unmatched junction nucleotides: 6. Germline loops: CDR1 KGHSH, CDR2 LQKENI. The CDR3 has 15 residues. Regarding this clone: No antigen is known for it. The DNA ends 3 residues before the CDR3 does, and the rest of the CDR3 is filled in from the germline J gene.

Some clones are missing from TCRdb's copy, which holds only in-frame ones; the method was immunoSEQ multiplex PCR. This sample's table has more than 20,000 clones. General observations from the study: It is unknown whether associations predate infection; no effector/memory or HPV-specific sorting. TRBV6-7 relative abundance averaged roughly 0.1% in cases and more than 0.15% in controls. CIN3+ cases had significantly higher TCR richness than controls; evenness did not differ.

This TCR was recovered from a woman between 18 and 75 years old with a cervical HPV16 infection that either progressed to CIN3+ or cleared (not recorded which). The chain joins TRBV18 to TRBJ2-1; TRBD1 matches 8 bases. The sample taken for sequencing was blood buffy coat. The part of the CDR3 DNA that was read is TGTGCCAGCTCACTGACAGGGGCCCGGTACAATGAG. This gives the protein CASSLTGARYNE. The full CDR3 sequence reads CASSLTGARYNEQFF.